This is a list of T cell receptor beta chains from one sample in a study of OX40 agonist ivuxolimab in advanced cancers. Sequencing was performed with immunoSEQ multiplex PCR; in TCRdb, only in-frame clones are kept and a portion is missing. This repertoire shows some 64,000 clones, more than 80% found once; its top ten account for approximately 5.6%. The sample was CD4+ or CD8+ T cells sorted from blood, taken in a trial of the OX40 agonist ivuxolimab. Source of these receptors: an adult with an advanced solid tumor such as melanoma, head and neck, liver or kidney cancer. The CDR3 runs from the conserved cysteine through the conserved F or W. The D gene is left open where the match is weak. Clone size is given for some rows only: seen once, a few or many times, or a class if the clone is expanded.

j_call: TRBJ2-2; v_call: TRBV7-3; clone_size: NA; d_call: NA; cdr3_nt: TGTGCCAGCAGCTTGGACGACGTCACCGGGGAGCTGTTTTTT; cdr3_aa: CASSLDDVTGELFF
j_call: TRBJ2-1; v_call: TRBV5-4; clone_size: NA; d_call: TRBD2; cdr3_nt: TGTGCCAGCAGCTTGGCTAGCGGGAGGGCCGGCAATGAGCAGTTCTTC; cdr3_aa: CASSLASGRAGNEQFF
j_call: TRBJ2-3; v_call: TRBV4-1; clone_size: NA; d_call: TRBD2; cdr3_nt: TGCGCCAGCAGCCAGGGACTAGTTCAAGATACGCAGTATTTT; cdr3_aa: CASSQGLVQDTQYF
j_call: TRBJ2-6; v_call: TRBV5-1; clone_size: once; d_call: NA; cdr3_nt: TGCGCCAGCAGCTTGGATCTGAGCTCTGGGGCCAACGTCCTGACTTTC; cdr3_aa: CASSLDLSSGANVLTF
j_call: TRBJ2-1; v_call: TRBV19; clone_size: NA; d_call: TRBD2; cdr3_nt: TGTGCCAGTAGTCTCCTGGGACTAGGGCTAGGCAATGAGCAGTTCTTC; cdr3_aa: CASSLLGLGLGNEQFF
j_call: TRBJ2-2; v_call: TRBV7-6; clone_size: NA; d_call: TRBD1; cdr3_nt: TGTGCCAGCAGCTCGAGGACAGGGTTTGAACCCGGGGAGCTGTTTTTT; cdr3_aa: CASSSRTGFEPGELFF
j_call: TRBJ2-7; v_call: TRBV5-5; clone_size: NA; d_call: NA; cdr3_nt: TGTGCCAGCAGTTCGACGGGCTCCTACGAGCAGTACTTC; cdr3_aa: CASSSTGSYEQYF
j_call: TRBJ2-3; v_call: TRBV9; clone_size: NA; d_call: NA; cdr3_nt: TGTGCCAGCAGCGTCCGGACTGGACTTTCCGCCACAGCAGATACGCAGTATTTT; cdr3_aa: CASSVRTGLSATADTQYF
j_call: TRBJ2-7; v_call: TRBV27; clone_size: NA; d_call: NA; cdr3_nt: TGTGCCAGCAGCCAAATCTTCGGGAGAGAGCAGTACTTC; cdr3_aa: CASSQIFGREQYF
j_call: TRBJ1-5; v_call: TRBV15; clone_size: NA; d_call: TRBD1; cdr3_nt: TGTGCCACCAGCCACGGACAGGGCAATCAGCCCCAGCATTTT; cdr3_aa: CATSHGQGNQPQHF
j_call: TRBJ1-3; v_call: TRBV30; clone_size: NA; d_call: NA; cdr3_nt: TGTGCCTGGAGTGCGCAGGGTGTTGGAAACACCATATATTTT; cdr3_aa: CAWSAQGVGNTIYF
j_call: TRBJ2-1; v_call: TRBV7-3; clone_size: NA; d_call: NA; cdr3_nt: TGTGCCAGCAGCTTACAAGCGGGCTACAATGAGCAGTTCTTC; cdr3_aa: CASSLQAGYNEQFF
j_call: TRBJ2-2; v_call: TRBV9; clone_size: NA; d_call: TRBD1; cdr3_nt: TGTGCCAGCAGCGTAGCGCCAGGATGGGGACAGTCCCCCGGGGAGCTGTTTTTT; cdr3_aa: CASSVAPGWGQSPGELFF
j_call: TRBJ1-2; v_call: TRBV30; clone_size: few; d_call: NA; cdr3_nt: TGTGCCTGGAGTGTTCACTTCTATGGCTACACCTTC; cdr3_aa: CAWSVHFYGYTF
j_call: TRBJ2-1; v_call: TRBV6-5; clone_size: NA; d_call: TRBD2; cdr3_nt: TGTGCCAGCAGCGGCGGTGGTAGCGGGATGGGTGAGCAGTTCTTC; cdr3_aa: CASSGGGSGMGEQFF